This T cell receptor (beta chain) was identified during a study of blood T cell repertoires in COVID-19. Study details: Italy, Spain and the United States were the sources of the convalescent and acute COVID-19 samples. T cells, B-cell-depleted T cells, or PBMCs provided the cDNA or gDNA that served as material.

The Seattle site enrolled patients during active infection and followed them longitudinally. Measured with immunoSEQ multiplex PCR; TCRdb has only the in-frame clones, and not every one. The profile shows almost 90,000 clones, 90% of them singletons. The table lists this clone with a count of one. Germline CDR1 reads SGHDT; CDR2 reads YYEEEE. The CDR3 runs 15 residues. Trimming shortened V by 4 bases and J by 7 bases, and 17 bases separated the two germline ends. V and J are TRBV5-6 and TRBJ1-4, with D perhaps TRBD1 (6 bases). The specimen sequenced was peripheral blood. The sequence was collected from a man between 18 and 29 years old with COVID-19, enrolled during active disease. The CDR3 protein is CASSPLQGFGEKLFF. Written as DNA, the CDR3 is TGTGCCAGCAGCCCGTTACAGGGTTTTGGTGAAAAACTGTTTTTT. Supplemented by reference TRBV5-6 and TRBJ1-4, the full variable domain reads DAGVTQSPTHLIKTRGQQVTLRCSPKSGHDTVSWYQQALGQGPQFIFQYYEEEERQRGNFPDRFSGHQFPNYSSELNVNALLLGDSALYLCASSPLQGFGEKLFFGSGTQLSVL.